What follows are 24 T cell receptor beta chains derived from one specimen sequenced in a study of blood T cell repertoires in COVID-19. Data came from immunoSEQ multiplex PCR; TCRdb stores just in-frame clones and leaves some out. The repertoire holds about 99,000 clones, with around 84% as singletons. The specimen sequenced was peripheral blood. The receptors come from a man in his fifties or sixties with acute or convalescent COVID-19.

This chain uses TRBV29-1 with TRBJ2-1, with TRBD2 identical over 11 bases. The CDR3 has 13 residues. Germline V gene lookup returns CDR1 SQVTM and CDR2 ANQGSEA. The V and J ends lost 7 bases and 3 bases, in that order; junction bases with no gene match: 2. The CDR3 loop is CSGGTSGYNEQFF. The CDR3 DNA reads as TGCAGCGGTGGGACTAGCGGCTACAATGAGCAGTTCTTC.

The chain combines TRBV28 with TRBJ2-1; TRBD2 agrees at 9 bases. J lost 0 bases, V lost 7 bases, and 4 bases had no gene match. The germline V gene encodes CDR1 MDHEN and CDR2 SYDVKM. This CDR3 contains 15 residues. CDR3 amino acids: CASTGSGSSYNEQFF. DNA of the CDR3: TGTGCCAGCACCGGTAGCGGGAGCTCCTACAATGAGCAGTTCTTC.

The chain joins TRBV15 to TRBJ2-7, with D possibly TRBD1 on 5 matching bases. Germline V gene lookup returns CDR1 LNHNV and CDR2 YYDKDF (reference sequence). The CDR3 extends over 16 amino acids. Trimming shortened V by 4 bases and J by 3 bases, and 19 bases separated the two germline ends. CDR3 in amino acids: CATSTNPWGKIYEQYF. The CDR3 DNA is TGTGCCACCAGCACCAACCCGTGGGGCAAGATCTACGAGCAGTACTTC.

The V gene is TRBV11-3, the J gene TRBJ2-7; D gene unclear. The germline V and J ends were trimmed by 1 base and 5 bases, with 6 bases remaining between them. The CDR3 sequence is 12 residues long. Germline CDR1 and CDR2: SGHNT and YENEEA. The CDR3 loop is CASSLGHHEQYF. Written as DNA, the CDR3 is TGTGCCAGCAGCTTAGGACACCACGAGCAGTACTTC.

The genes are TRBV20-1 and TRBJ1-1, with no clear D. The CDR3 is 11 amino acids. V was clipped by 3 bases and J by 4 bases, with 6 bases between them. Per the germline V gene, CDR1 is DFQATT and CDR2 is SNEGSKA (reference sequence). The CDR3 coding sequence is TGCAGTGCTAGTGTTAGCACTGAAGCTTTCTTT. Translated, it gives CSASVSTEAFF.

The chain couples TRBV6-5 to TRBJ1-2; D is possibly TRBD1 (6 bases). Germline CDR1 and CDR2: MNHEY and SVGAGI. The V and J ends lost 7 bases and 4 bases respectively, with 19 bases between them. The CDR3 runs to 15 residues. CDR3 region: CASTPVGGAGYGYTF. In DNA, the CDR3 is TGTGCCAGCACCCCAGTCGGGGGGGCCGGCTATGGCTACACCTTC.

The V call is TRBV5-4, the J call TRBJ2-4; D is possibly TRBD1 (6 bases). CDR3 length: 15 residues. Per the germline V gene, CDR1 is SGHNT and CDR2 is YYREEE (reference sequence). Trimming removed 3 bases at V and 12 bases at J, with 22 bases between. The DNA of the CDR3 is TGTGCCAGCAGCTCGCCCGGTGGAAGGTTAGGGGGTCAGTACTTC. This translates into CASSSPGGRLGGQYF.

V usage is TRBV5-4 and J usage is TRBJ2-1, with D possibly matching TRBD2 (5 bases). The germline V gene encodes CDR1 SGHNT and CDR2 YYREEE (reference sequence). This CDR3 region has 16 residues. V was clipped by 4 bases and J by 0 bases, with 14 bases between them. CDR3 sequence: CASSGRLTTSYNEQFF. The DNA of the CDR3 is TGTGCCAGCAGCGGGCGACTAACCACCTCCTACAATGAGCAGTTCTTC.

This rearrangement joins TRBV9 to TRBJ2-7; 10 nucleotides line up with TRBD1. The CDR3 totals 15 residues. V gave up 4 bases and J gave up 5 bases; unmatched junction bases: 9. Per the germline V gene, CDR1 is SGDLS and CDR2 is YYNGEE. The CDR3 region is CASSSRDRGSHEQYF. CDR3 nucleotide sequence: TGTGCCAGCAGCTCCCGGGACAGGGGAAGTCACGAGCAGTACTTC.

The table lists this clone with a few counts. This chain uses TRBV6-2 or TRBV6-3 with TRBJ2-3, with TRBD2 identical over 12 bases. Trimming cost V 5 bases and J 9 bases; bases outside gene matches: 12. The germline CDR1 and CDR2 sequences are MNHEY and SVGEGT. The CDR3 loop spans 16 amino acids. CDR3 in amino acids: CASSGPSGGAPGTQYF. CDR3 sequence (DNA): TGTGCCAGCAGTGGCCCTAGCGGGGGGGCCCCGGGGACGCAGTATTTT.

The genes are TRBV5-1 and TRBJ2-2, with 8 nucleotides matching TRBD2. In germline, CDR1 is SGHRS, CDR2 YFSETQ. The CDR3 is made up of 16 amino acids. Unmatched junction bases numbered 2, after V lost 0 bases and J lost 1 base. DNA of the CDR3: TGCGCCAGCAGCTTGGCGCTAGCGGGGAACACCGGGGAGCTGTTTTTT. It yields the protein CASSLALAGNTGELFF.

CDR3 protein: CASSQPGQGTGELFF. CDR3 DNA sequence: TGCGCCAGCAGCCAACCTGGACAGGGGACCGGGGAGCTGTTTTTT. The chain carries TRBV4-1 and TRBJ2-2; TRBD1 aligns across 9 bases. The CDR3 is 15 residues long. CDR1 is MGHRA and CDR2 is YSYEKL in the germline V gene. J lost 5 bases, V lost 2 bases, and 3 bases had no gene match.

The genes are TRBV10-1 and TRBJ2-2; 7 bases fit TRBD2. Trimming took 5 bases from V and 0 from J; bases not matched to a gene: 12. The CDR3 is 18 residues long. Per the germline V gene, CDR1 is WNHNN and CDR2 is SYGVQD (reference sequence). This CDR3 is CASSPLASGFANTGELFF. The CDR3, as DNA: TGCGCCAGCAGTCCTTTGGCTAGCGGATTCGCGAACACCGGGGAGCTGTTTTTT.

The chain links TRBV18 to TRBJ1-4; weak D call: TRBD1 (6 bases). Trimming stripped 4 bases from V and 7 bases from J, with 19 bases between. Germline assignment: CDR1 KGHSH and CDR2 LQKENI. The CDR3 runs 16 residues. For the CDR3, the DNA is TGTGCCAGCTCACGGAGTTCCCAGGGGCGGCGTGAAAAACTGTTTTTT. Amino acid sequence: CASSRSSQGRREKLFF.

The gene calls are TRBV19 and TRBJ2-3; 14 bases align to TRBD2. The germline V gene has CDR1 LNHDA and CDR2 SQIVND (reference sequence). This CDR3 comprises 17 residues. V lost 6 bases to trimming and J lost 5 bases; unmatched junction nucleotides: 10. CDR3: CASSLTGTSGSIDTQYF. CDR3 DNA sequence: TGTGCCAGTAGCCTTACCGGGACTAGCGGGAGTATAGATACGCAGTATTTT.

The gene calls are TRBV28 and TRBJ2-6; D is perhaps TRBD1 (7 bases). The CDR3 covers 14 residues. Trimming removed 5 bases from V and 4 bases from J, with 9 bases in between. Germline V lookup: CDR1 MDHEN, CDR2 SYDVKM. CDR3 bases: TGTGCCAGCAGTGCGGGACAGGGGGCCAACGTCCTGACTTTC. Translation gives CASSAGQGANVLTF.

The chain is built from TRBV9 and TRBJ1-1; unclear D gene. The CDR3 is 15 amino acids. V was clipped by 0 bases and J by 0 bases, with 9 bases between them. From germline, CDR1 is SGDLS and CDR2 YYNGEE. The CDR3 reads CASSVAVQMNTEAFF. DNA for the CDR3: TGTGCCAGCAGCGTAGCTGTACAGATGAACACTGAAGCTTTCTTT.

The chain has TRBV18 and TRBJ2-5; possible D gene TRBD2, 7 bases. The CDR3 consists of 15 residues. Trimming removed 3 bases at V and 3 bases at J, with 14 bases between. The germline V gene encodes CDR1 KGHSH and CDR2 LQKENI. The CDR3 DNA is TGTGCCAGCTCACCCCCTGGGGGGGCGAAAGAGACCCAGTACTTC. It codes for CASSPPGGAKETQYF.

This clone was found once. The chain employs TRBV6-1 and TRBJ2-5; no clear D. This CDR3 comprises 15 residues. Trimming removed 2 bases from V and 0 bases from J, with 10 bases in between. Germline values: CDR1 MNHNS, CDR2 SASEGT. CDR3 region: CASSEIGLYQETQYF. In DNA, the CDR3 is TGTGCCAGCAGTGAAATTGGTCTATACCAAGAGACCCAGTACTTC.

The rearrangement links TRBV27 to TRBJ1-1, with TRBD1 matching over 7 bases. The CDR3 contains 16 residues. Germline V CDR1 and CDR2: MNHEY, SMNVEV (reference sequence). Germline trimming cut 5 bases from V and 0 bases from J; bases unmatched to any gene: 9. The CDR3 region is CASSVHHTGVNTEAFF. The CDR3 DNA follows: TGTGCCAGCAGTGTACACCATACAGGGGTGAACACTGAAGCTTTCTTT.

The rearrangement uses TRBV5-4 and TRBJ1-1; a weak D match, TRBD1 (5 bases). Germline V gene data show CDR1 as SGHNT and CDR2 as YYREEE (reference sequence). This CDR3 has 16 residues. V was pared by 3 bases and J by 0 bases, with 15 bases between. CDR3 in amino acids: CASSSLGGVLNTEAFF. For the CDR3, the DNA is TGTGCCAGCAGCTCCCTGGGGGGAGTACTGAACACTGAAGCTTTCTTT.

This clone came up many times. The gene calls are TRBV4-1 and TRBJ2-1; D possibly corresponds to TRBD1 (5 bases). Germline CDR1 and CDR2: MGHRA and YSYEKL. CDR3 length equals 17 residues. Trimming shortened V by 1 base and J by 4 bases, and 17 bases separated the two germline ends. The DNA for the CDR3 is TGCGCCAGCAGCCAAGGGGGCCGATCTTGGGGATACAATGAGCAGTTCTTC. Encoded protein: CASSQGGRSWGYNEQFF.

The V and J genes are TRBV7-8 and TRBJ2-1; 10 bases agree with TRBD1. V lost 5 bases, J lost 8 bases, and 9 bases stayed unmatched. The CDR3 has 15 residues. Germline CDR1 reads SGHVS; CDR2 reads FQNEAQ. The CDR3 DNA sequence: TGTGCCAGCAGCCTGCGGGACAGGGGCTTCTATGAGCAGTTCTTC. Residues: CASSLRDRGFYEQFF.

The CDR3, as DNA: TGCGCCAGCAGCCCCACCTGGCAGGGAAGGCCTGAAGCTTTCTTT. Translation gives CASSPTWQGRPEAFF. The chain uses TRBV4-3 and TRBJ1-1, with a tentative D call TRBD1 (5 bases). In germline, CDR1 is LGHNA, CDR2 YSLEER. The CDR3 covers 15 residues. The ends were cut back, 4 bases at V and 6 bases at J, with 18 bases in the middle.